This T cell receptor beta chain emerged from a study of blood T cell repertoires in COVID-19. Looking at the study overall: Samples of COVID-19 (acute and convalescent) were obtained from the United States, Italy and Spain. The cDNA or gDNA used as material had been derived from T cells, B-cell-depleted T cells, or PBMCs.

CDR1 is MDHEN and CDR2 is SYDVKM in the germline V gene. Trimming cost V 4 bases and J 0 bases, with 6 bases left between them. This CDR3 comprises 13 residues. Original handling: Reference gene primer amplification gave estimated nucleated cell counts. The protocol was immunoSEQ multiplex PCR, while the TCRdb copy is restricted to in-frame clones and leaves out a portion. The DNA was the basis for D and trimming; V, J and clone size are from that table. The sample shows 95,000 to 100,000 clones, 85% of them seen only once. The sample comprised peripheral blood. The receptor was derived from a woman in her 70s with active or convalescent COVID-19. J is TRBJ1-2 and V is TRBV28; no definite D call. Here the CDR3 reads CASSSYSNYGYTF. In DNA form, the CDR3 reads TGTGCCAGCAGTTCCTATTCTAACTATGGCTACACCTTC.